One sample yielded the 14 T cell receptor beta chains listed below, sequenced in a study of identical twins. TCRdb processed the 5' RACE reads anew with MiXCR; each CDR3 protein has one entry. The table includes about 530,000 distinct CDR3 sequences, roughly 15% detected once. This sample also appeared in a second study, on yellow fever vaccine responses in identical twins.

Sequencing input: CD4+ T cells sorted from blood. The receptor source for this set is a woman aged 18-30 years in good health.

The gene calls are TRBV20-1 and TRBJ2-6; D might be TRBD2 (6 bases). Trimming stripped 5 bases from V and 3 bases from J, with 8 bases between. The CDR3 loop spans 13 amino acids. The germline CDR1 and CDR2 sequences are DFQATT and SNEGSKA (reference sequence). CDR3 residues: CSAGTGGANVLTF. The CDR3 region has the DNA TGCAGTGCTGGGACTGGTGGGGCCAACGTCCTGACTTTC.

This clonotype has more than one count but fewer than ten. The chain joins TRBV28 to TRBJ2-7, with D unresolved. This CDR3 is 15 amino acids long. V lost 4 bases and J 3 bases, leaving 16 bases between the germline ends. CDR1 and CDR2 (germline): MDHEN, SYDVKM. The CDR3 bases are TGTGCCAGCAGTTCATCTGGCCGGGTCCTCTACGAGCAGTACTTC. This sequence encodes CASSSSGRVLYEQYF. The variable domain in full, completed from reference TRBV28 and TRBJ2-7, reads DVKVTQSSRYLVKRTGEKVFLECVQDMDHENMFWYRQDPGLGLRLIYFSYDVKMKEKGDIPEGYSVSREKKERFSLILESASTNQTSMYLCASSSSGRVLYEQYFGPGTRLTVT.

CDR3 loop: CSALGRPGYNEQFF. CDR3 DNA: TGCAGTGCCCTAGGGAGGCCCGGCTACAATGAGCAGTTCTTC. The chain links TRBV20-1 to TRBJ2-1; D is possibly TRBD2 (6 bases). CDR1 and CDR2 (germline): DFQATT, SNEGSKA (reference sequence). With 6 bases removed from V and 3 bases from J, the gap between germline ends came to 15 bases. The CDR3 runs to 14 residues.

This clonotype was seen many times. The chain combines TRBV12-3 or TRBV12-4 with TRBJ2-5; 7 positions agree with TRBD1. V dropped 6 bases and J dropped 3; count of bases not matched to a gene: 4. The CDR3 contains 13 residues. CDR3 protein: CASSPGTEETQYF. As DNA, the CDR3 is TGTGCCAGCAGCCCCGGGACAGAAGAGACCCAGTACTTC.

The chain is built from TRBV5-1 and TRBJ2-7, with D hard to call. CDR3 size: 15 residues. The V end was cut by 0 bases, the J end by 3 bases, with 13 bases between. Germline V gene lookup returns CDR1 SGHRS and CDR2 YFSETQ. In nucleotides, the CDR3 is TGCGCCAGCAGCTTGGAGCCAGAGATAGGCTACGAGCAGTACTTC. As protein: CASSLEPEIGYEQYF.

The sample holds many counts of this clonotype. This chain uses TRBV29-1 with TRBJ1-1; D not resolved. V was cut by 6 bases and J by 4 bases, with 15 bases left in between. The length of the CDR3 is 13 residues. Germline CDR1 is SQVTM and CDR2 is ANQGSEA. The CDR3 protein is CSVPHERGTEAFF. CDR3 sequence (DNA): TGCAGCGTGCCCCACGAACGGGGCACTGAAGCTTTCTTT.

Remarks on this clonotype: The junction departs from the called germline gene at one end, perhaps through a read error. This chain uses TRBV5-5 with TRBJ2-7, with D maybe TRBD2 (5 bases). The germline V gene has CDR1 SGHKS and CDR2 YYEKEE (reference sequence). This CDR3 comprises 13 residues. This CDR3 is CAISPGRGYEQYF. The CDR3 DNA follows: TGTGCCATCAGCCCCGGCCGGGGTTACGAGCAGTACTTC.

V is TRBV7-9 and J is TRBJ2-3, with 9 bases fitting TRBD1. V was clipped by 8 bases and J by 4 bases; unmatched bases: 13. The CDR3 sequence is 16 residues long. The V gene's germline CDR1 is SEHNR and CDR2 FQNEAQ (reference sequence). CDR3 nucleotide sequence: TGTGCCAGCCGCCCGGACAGGGGAATGTATGCAGATACGCAGTATTTT. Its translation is CASRPDRGMYADTQYF.

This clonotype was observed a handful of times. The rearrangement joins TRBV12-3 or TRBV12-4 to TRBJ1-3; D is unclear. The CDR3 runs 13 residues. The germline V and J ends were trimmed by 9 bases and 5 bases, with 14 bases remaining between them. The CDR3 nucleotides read TGTGCCAGTCAGCCGGCGGCCAGAAACACCATATATTTT. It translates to CASQPAARNTIYF.

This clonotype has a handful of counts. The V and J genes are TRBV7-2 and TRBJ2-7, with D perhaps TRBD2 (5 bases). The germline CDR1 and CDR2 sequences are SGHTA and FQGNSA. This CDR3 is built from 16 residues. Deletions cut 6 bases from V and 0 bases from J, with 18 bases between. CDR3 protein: CASSSPGVVGSYEQYF. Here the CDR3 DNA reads TGTGCCAGCAGTTCCCCCGGGGTGGTGGGCTCCTACGAGCAGTACTTC.

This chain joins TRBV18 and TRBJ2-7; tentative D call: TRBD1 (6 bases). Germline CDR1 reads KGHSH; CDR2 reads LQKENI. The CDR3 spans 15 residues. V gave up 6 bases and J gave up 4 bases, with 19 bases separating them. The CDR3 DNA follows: TGTGCCAGCTCCCCCCAGGGGACGGACTTATACGAGCAGTACTTC. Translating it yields CASSPQGTDLYEQYF. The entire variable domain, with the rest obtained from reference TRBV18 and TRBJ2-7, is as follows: NAGVMQNPRHLVRRRGQEARLRCSPMKGHSHVYWYRQLPEEGLKFMVYLQKENIIDESGMPKERFSAEFPKEGPSILRIQQVVRGDSAAYFCASSPQGTDLYEQYFGPGTRLTVT.

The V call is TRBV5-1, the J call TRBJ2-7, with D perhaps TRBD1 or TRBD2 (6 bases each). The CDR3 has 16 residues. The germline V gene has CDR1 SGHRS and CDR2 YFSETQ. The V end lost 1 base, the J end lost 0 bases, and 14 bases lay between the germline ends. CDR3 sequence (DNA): TGCGCCAGCAGCTTGCGGGGGCAGTCGAGCTCCTACGAGCAGTACTTC. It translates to CASSLRGQSSSYEQYF.

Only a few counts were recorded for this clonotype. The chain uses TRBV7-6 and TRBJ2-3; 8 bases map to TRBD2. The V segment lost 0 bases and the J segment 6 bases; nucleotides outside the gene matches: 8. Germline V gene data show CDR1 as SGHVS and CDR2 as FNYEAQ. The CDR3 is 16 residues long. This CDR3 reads CASSLAPAGVVDTQYF. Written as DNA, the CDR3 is TGTGCCAGCAGCTTAGCGCCAGCGGGAGTAGTTGATACGCAGTATTTT.

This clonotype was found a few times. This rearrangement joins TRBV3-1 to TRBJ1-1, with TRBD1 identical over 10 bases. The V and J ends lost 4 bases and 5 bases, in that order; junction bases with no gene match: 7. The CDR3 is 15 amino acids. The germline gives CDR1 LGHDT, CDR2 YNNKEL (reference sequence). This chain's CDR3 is CASSRGTGVATEAFF. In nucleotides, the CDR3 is TGTGCCAGCAGCCGAGGGACAGGGGTTGCGACTGAAGCTTTCTTT.